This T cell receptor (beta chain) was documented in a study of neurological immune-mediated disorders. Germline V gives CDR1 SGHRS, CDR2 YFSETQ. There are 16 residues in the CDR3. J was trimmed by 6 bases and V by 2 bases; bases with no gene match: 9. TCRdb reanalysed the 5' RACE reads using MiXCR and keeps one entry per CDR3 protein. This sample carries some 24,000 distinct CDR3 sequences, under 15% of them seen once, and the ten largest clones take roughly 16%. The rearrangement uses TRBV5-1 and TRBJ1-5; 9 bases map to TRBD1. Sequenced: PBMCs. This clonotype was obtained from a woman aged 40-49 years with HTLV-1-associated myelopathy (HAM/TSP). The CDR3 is CASSFTLGQGAQPQHF. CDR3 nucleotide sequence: TGCGCCAGCAGCTTTACCTTGGGACAGGGCGCTCAGCCCCAGCATTTT.